This is a list of T cell receptor beta chains from one sample in a study of T cell repertoires in cytomegalovirus infection. TCRdb analysed the reads with MiXCR anew, one entry per CDR3 protein. This sample has about 74,000 distinct CDR3 sequences, with more than 25% found just once. These receptors are not linked to any known antigen. The sequenced sample was CD8+ T cells from cultured PBMCs, obtained from culture after CMV antigen stimulation. These receptors were collected from a human donor in good health (CMV status not recorded). Some clones in this sample may be carry-over from other donors' samples. Both conserved end residues are part of each CDR3. Clone size is given for some rows only: seen once, a few or many times, or a class if the clone is expanded.

many	TRBV11-3	TRBJ2-3	CASSLDSTDTQYF
NA	TRBV19	TRBJ1-5	CASSIDRGLRNQPQHF
many	TRBV7-2	TRBJ2-2	CASSSSTGELFF
NA	TRBV28	TRBJ1-5	CASIKVTGSSNQPQHF
NA	TRBV4-3	TRBJ1-3	CASSQDLSGYGNTIYF
few	TRBV5-4	TRBJ2-3	CASSLGLAGGPDSTDTQYF
many	TRBV11-3	TRBJ1-6	CASSSTGDRLNSPLHF
many	TRBV6-5	TRBJ1-2	CASSYSQGAGYTF
few	TRBV6-1	TRBJ2-3	CASLLSGTDTQYF
NA	TRBV7-6	TRBJ2-1	CASSLVPSGVRSYNEQFF
NA	TRBV6-1	TRBJ2-5	CASSATGDATQYF
NA	TRBV12-3/TRBV12-4	TRBJ2-1	CASRLVGGLYNEQFF
NA	TRBV7-3	TRBJ2-2	CASSPSNTGELFF
NA	TRBV29-1	TRBJ1-3	CSVERASRNTIYF
few	TRBV19	TRBJ2-7	CASSAGTNYEQYF
medium-sized	TRBV7-2	TRBJ1-4	CASSLGTLQGVNEKLFF
few	TRBV12-3/TRBV12-4	TRBJ2-3	CASSRDRGGSTDTQYF
few	TRBV2	TRBJ2-1	CASRPGQGAIWFF
NA	TRBV9	TRBJ2-7	CASSVVPDRVGEQYF
NA	TRBV4-1	TRBJ2-1	CASSQIGGGLTYNEQFF
many	TRBV2	TRBJ2-1	CASKPAGGPPRNEQFF
few	TRBV19	TRBJ2-7	CASSISGSIYEQYF
many	TRBV7-8	TRBJ1-2	CASSLTLSGGIDGYTF
many	TRBV7-8	TRBJ2-5	CASSPARAGDGETQYF
NA	TRBV6-2/TRBV6-3	TRBJ2-1	CASSYSASEQFF
few	TRBV27	TRBJ2-7	CASSSGLAALYEQYF
NA	TRBV7-2	TRBJ2-5	CASSSVAGGSETQYF